These 7 T cell receptor beta chains originate from one sample sequenced in a study of cytomegalovirus exposure and HLA in healthy donors. The assay was immunoSEQ multiplex PCR, and TCRdb's table has in-frame clones only and misses some. Of about 190,000 clones in the sample, more than 70% were seen once. Sample: PBMCs. These receptor sequences come from a woman in her late teens or twenties in good health and CMV-seronegative.

The gene calls are TRBV19 and TRBJ2-1; 8 bases fit TRBD2. The CDR3 covers 14 residues. Germline-derived CDR1 and CDR2 are LNHDA and SQIVND (reference sequence). The ends lost 4 bases at V and 7 bases at J; junction bases unmatched: 6. The CDR3 DNA follows: TGTGCCAGTAGTAGCGGGACTAGTGATAATGAGCAGTTCTTC. This codes for CASSSGTSDNEQFF.

This sequence joins TRBV10-3 and TRBJ2-1, with D perhaps matching TRBD2 (6 bases). The CDR3 runs 15 residues. Germline values: CDR1 ENHRY, CDR2 SYGVKD. V was trimmed by 6 bases and J by 0 bases, leaving 12 bases between them. The CDR3 coding sequence is TGTGCCATCAGCTCTTCCGGGAGCTCCTACAATGAGCAGTTCTTC. This translates into CAISSSGSSYNEQFF.

The chain has TRBV9 and TRBJ2-3, with 9 bases fitting TRBD2. The V and J ends lost 2 bases and 5 bases, in that order; junction bases with no gene match: 6. Looked up from germline, CDR1 is SGDLS and CDR2 is YYNGEE. The CDR3 consists of 15 residues. CDR3 nucleotides: TGTGCCAGCAGCGTCGGCGGGAGGGCCCAAGATACGCAGTATTTT. It translates to CASSVGGRAQDTQYF.

This chain links TRBV5-6 with TRBJ1-2; 9 positions agree with TRBD1. CDR3 size: 17 residues. Germline V gene data show CDR1 as SGHDT and CDR2 as YYEEEE. The V segment lost 5 bases and the J segment 7 bases; nucleotides outside the gene matches: 18. Written as DNA, the CDR3 is TGTGCCAGCAGACCGAAACCGGGACAGGGATTGTTCGGTGGCTACACCTTC. Protein product: CASRPKPGQGLFGGYTF. The full variable domain, its missing parts supplied by reference TRBV5-6 and TRBJ1-2, is DAGVTQSPTHLIKTRGQQVTLRCSPKSGHDTVSWYQQALGQGPQFIFQYYEEEERQRGNFPDRFSGHQFPNYSSELNVNALLLGDSALYLCASRPKPGQGLFGGYTFGSGTRLTVV.

This clone was picked up one time. This chain joins TRBV21-1 and TRBJ2-3; the table's D call of TRBD2 was not tested on the DNA. TRBV21-1 is deemed a pseudogene. The CDR3 is 15 amino acids. CDR3 sequence (DNA): TGTGCCAGGAGAAATGGGGGGGCGCGTCCAGATACGCAGTATTTT. Residues: CARRNGGARPDTQYF.

This sequence joins TRBV9 and TRBJ2-7, with a weak D call TRBD2 (5 bases). The CDR3 loop spans 13 amino acids. V lost 3 bases and J 0 bases, leaving 7 bases between the germline ends. Germline CDR1 SGDLS, CDR2 YYNGEE. CDR3: CASSEEVSYEQYF. The CDR3 DNA is TGTGCCAGCAGCGAGGAGGTCTCCTACGAGCAGTACTTC.

The V gene is TRBV5-1, the J gene TRBJ2-6; 8 nucleotides line up with TRBD1. From germline, CDR1 is SGHRS and CDR2 YFSETQ. The CDR3 consists of 17 residues. V was clipped by 4 bases and J by 0 bases; unmatched bases: 6. The CDR3 coding sequence is TGCGCCAGCAGCCCACGGGACAGGCGCTCTGGGGCCAACGTCCTGACTTTC. It yields the protein CASSPRDRRSGANVLTF.